The 28 T cell receptor beta chains listed next were all sequenced from one sample in a study of blood T cell repertoires in COVID-19. Sequenced by immunoSEQ multiplex PCR; TCRdb stores in-frame clones only, minus some. Here the sample spans under 200,000 clones, 84% being singletons. Sequencing input: peripheral blood. The receptors were gathered from a woman in her sixties or seventies with COVID-19, enrolled during active disease.

CDR3 sequence: CASSLGLAGDMFTGELFF. CDR3 nucleotide sequence: TGCGCCAGCAGCTTGGGACTAGCGGGGGACATGTTCACCGGGGAGCTGTTTTTT. This chain links TRBV5-1 with TRBJ2-2, with 12 bases fitting TRBD2. Germline V gene sequence: CDR1 SGHRS, CDR2 YFSETQ. CDR3 length: 18 amino acids. V was pared by 0 bases and J by 4 bases, with 7 bases of the junction left unmatched.

V gene TRBV28 combines with J gene TRBJ1-1; TRBD1 matches at 7 bases. Germline CDR1 is MDHEN and CDR2 is SYDVKM. CDR3 length: 14 residues. V shed 5 bases, J shed 4 bases, and the junction held 7 bases outside the gene matches. The CDR3 bases are TGTGCCAGCAGTACTAAGTACAGGGGCACTGAAGCTTTCTTT. Translation: CASSTKYRGTEAFF.

The V call is TRBV15, the J call TRBJ2-1; 16 positions agree with TRBD2. With V trimmed by 1 base and J by 10 bases, 4 bases remained unmatched. Germline V CDR1 and CDR2: LNHNV, YYDKDF (reference sequence). There are 16 residues in the CDR3. The CDR3 DNA reads TGTGCCACCAGCAGAGGGGGACTAGCGGGAGGGAGAGAGCAGTTCTTC. Protein sequence: CATSRGGLAGGREQFF.

This chain uses TRBV28 with TRBJ2-7; 8 bases fit TRBD1. After removal of 6 bases from V and 4 bases from J, the junction contained 8 bases not matched to a gene. The CDR3 sequence is 14 residues long. Per germline, CDR1 MDHEN and CDR2 SYDVKM. CDR3 loop: CASRPRTGKYEQYF. For the CDR3, the DNA is TGTGCCAGCAGGCCCCGGACAGGGAAGTACGAGCAGTACTTC.

The V gene is TRBV28, the J gene TRBJ1-2, with a weak D call TRBD1 (6 bases). The germline gives CDR1 MDHEN, CDR2 SYDVKM. Trimming shortened V by 2 bases and J by 8 bases, and 15 bases separated the two germline ends. The CDR3 length is 14 residues. CDR3 coding DNA: TGTGCCAGCAGTTTAGTGGGAAGGGGGAGAGGCTACACCTTC. Encoded protein: CASSLVGRGRGYTF.

This clone was seen only once. The rearrangement links TRBV18 to TRBJ2-3, with 14 bases lining up with TRBD2. Losses at the gene ends were 4 bases for V and 5 bases for J; bases not matched to a gene: 8. CDR1 and CDR2 (germline): KGHSH, LQKENI. The CDR3 has 17 amino acids. CDR3 nucleotides: TGTGCCAGCTCACGGGGGACTAGCGGGAGAGGAAAAGATACGCAGTATTTT. Translation gives CASSRGTSGRGKDTQYF. Variable domain in full (rest from reference TRBV18 and TRBJ2-3): NAGVMQNPRHLVRRRGQEARLRCSPMKGHSHVYWYRQLPEEGLKFMVYLQKENIIDESGMPKERFSAEFPKEGPSILRIQQVVRGDSAAYFCASSRGTSGRGKDTQYFGPGTRLTVL.

The chain recombines TRBV4-2 with TRBJ2-5, with D possibly TRBD2 on 6 matching bases. The V end lost 2 bases, the J end lost 5 bases, and 15 bases lay between the germline ends. Germline CDR1 LGHNA, CDR2 YNFKEQ. This CDR3 is built from 15 residues. The CDR3 sequence: CASSQLKWGVETQYF. The DNA for the CDR3 is TGTGCCAGCAGCCAACTCAAGTGGGGGGTGGAGACCCAGTACTTC.

This clone was observed once. The CDR3 here is CASSEARYYGYTF. The CDR3 DNA is TGTGCCAGCAGTGAAGCGAGGTACTATGGCTACACCTTC. This sequence joins TRBV6-1 and TRBJ1-2; D is undetermined. This CDR3 has 13 residues. Germline values: CDR1 MNHNS, CDR2 SASEGT. With 0 bases removed from V and 3 bases from J, the gap between germline ends came to 5 bases.

The V and J genes are TRBV30 and TRBJ2-6, with 9 bases lining up with TRBD1. There are 16 residues in the CDR3. CDR1 and CDR2 from the germline V gene are GTSNPN and SVGIG (reference sequence). After removal of 2 bases from V and 3 bases from J, the junction contained 5 bases not matched to a gene. The CDR3: CAWSPGTGSGANVLTF. DNA for the CDR3: TGTGCCTGGAGTCCCGGGACAGGGAGTGGGGCCAACGTCCTGACTTTC.

CDR3 region: CASSVDRGEAFF. CDR3 nucleotide sequence: TGTGCCAGCAGCGTAGACAGGGGTGAAGCTTTCTTT. V usage is TRBV9 and J usage is TRBJ1-1; 7 nucleotides align to TRBD1. With V trimmed by 0 bases and J by 7 bases, 0 bases remained unmatched. The germline V gene encodes CDR1 SGDLS and CDR2 YYNGEE. The CDR3 covers 12 residues.

This clone has just one count. This chain connects TRBV5-8 to TRBJ2-1, with TRBD2 as a possible D gene (6 bases). Trimming pared 4 bases from V and 7 bases from J, leaving 18 bases between. Germline V lookup: CDR1 SGHTS, CDR2 YDEGEE. The CDR3 runs to 15 residues. The CDR3 bases are TGTGCCAGCAGCCCGGGGACTGATCCCTTAAATGAGCAGTTCTTC. It translates to CASSPGTDPLNEQFF.

This clone was observed once. This rearrangement joins TRBV7-9 to TRBJ2-1; TRBD2 aligns across 10 bases. Per the germline V gene, CDR1 is SEHNR and CDR2 is FQNEAQ (reference sequence). This CDR3 has 14 amino acids. V gave up 2 bases and J gave up 6 bases; unmatched junction bases: 1. The DNA of the CDR3 is TGTGCCAGCAGCTTAACTAGCGGGGTCAATGAGCAGTTCTTC. It encodes CASSLTSGVNEQFF.

Here the CDR3 reads CASSRDRGQNTEAFF. CDR3 nucleotide sequence: TGCGCCAGCAGCCGGGACAGGGGGCAAAACACTGAAGCTTTCTTT. This chain connects TRBV5-1 to TRBJ1-1; 12 bases match TRBD1. Germline V gene sequence: CDR1 SGHRS, CDR2 YFSETQ. V lost 4 bases to trimming and J lost 2 bases; unmatched junction nucleotides: 3. The CDR3 spans 15 residues. The variable domain in full, completed from reference TRBV5-1 and TRBJ1-1, reads KAGVTQTPRYLIKTRGQQVTLSCSPISGHRSVSWYQQTPGQGLQFLFEYFSETQRNKGNFPGRFSGRQFSNSRSEMNVSTLELGDSALYLCASSRDRGQNTEAFFGQGTRLTVV.

The chain combines TRBV10-3 with TRBJ1-5; no clear D gene. The CDR3 is 13 amino acids. Trimming removed 2 bases at V and 6 bases at J, with 8 bases between. The V gene's germline CDR1 is ENHRY and CDR2 SYGVKD. The CDR3 loop reads CAISEEELQPQHF. The CDR3 bases are TGTGCCATCAGTGAGGAGGAGCTTCAGCCCCAGCATTTT.

The chain uses TRBV5-1 and TRBJ1-2, with 8 positions matching TRBD1. With V trimmed by 0 bases and J by 8 bases, 6 bases remained unmatched. Germline V gene sequence: CDR1 SGHRS, CDR2 YFSETQ. The CDR3 contains 14 residues. The CDR3 bases are TGCGCCAGCAGCTTGGCAGGGGGCGGGGAAGGCTACACCTTC. This sequence encodes CASSLAGGGEGYTF.

V usage is TRBV5-1 and J usage is TRBJ2-1; 8 bases line up with TRBD2. The junction had 4 bases not matched to a gene; V was cut back by 3 bases and J by 5 bases. This CDR3 region has 14 residues. CDR1 and CDR2 (germline): SGHRS, YFSETQ. The CDR3 loop is CASSSGLGDNEQFF. As DNA, the CDR3 is TGCGCCAGCAGCTCGGGACTAGGGGACAATGAGCAGTTCTTC.

On this clone: The CDR3 does not end in the conserved phenylalanine or tryptophan, so this is likely a read error. V gene TRBV9 combines with J gene TRBJ2-3, with 10 bases fitting TRBD2. The CDR3 extends over 16 amino acids. J gave up 0 bases and V 3 bases, and 4 bases lay outside the gene matches. CDR1 SGDLS and CDR2 YYNGEE come from the germline V gene. The CDR3 nucleotides are TGTGCCAGCAGCGACTTAGCGGGGGGTAGCACAGATACGCAGTATCTT. This gives the protein CASSDLAGGSTDTQYL.

This chain connects TRBV7-8 to TRBJ1-2, with D unresolved. Germline values: CDR1 SGHVS, CDR2 FQNEAQ. The CDR3 is made up of 13 amino acids. Between the trimmed V and J ends, which lost 6 bases and 3 bases, there was a span of 11 bases. The CDR3 nucleotides read TGTGCCAGCAGGGCCAGCGCTGACTATGGCTACACCTTC. Residues: CASRASADYGYTF.

V usage is TRBV24-1 and J usage is TRBJ2-2; 7 bases line up with TRBD2. V trimming: 4 bases; J trimming: 0 bases; junction bases outside the gene matches: 4. Per germline, CDR1 KGHDR and CDR2 SFDVKD. This CDR3 spans 16 amino acids. The CDR3 loop reads CATSDPSGSNTGELFF. CDR3 DNA sequence: TGTGCCACCAGTGACCCTAGCGGATCGAACACCGGGGAGCTGTTTTTT.

The J gene is TRBJ1-5, the V gene TRBV3-1 (or the pseudogene TRBV3-2), with D perhaps TRBD1 (6 bases). Germline CDR1 LGHDT, CDR2 YNNKEL (reference sequence). The ends were cut back, 0 bases at V and 6 bases at J, with 12 bases in the middle. CDR3 length: 15 residues. Written as DNA, the CDR3 is TGTGCCAGCAGCCAAGAACCGAGGGGGGGTCAGCCCCAGCATTTT. Its translation is CASSQEPRGGQPQHF.

The chain joins TRBV25-1 to TRBJ2-5, with 8 bases fitting TRBD1. Germline-derived CDR1 and CDR2 are MGHDK and SYGVNS. The trim removed 7 bases at V and 1 base at J, leaving 8 bases unmatched. This CDR3 region has 15 residues. DNA for the CDR3: TGTGCCAGCACCGCTGGACAGGGATCCCAAGAGACCCAGTACTTC. Residues: CASTAGQGSQETQYF.

The table lists this clone with a few counts. The chain recombines TRBV10-3 with TRBJ1-6; D may be TRBD1 (6 bases). This CDR3 comprises 14 residues. The germline CDR1 and CDR2 sequences are ENHRY and SYGVKD. V was cut by 7 bases and J by 8 bases, with 15 bases left in between. Here the CDR3 reads CAITRSGGDSPLHF. As DNA, the CDR3 is TGTGCCATCACCCGGTCGGGGGGCGATTCACCCCTCCACTTT.

The chain combines TRBV29-1 with TRBJ1-1; 7 nucleotides line up with TRBD1. Per the germline V gene, CDR1 is SQVTM and CDR2 is ANQGSEA. Losses at the gene ends were 4 bases for V and 5 bases for J; bases not matched to a gene: 7. The CDR3 consists of 13 residues. The CDR3 sequence is CSVAGQAMTEAFF. CDR3 DNA: TGCAGCGTTGCCGGACAGGCGATGACTGAAGCTTTCTTT.

V is TRBV5-1 and J is TRBJ2-5; tentatively, D is TRBD1 (6 bases). The CDR3 covers 14 residues. The V gene lost 0 bases and the J gene lost 5 bases, with 11 bases spanning the gap. The germline CDR1 and CDR2 sequences are SGHRS and YFSETQ. The CDR3 sequence is CASSLGVRGETQYF. CDR3 DNA: TGCGCCAGCAGCTTGGGGGTGAGGGGGGAGACCCAGTACTTC.

The chain recombines TRBV9 with TRBJ1-2; 7 bases fit TRBD1. With 3 bases clipped from V and 0 bases from J, the junction kept 5 bases outside the gene matches. CDR3 length: 15 residues. CDR1 and CDR2 (germline): SGDLS, YYNGEE. The CDR3 here is CASSADRDPNYGYTF. CDR3 DNA sequence: TGTGCCAGCAGCGCCGACAGGGATCCTAACTATGGCTACACCTTC. The whole variable domain, filled in from reference TRBV9 and TRBJ1-2, reads DSGVTQTPKHLITATGQRVTLRCSPRSGDLSVYWYQQSLDQGLQFLIQYYNGEERAKGNILERFSAQQFPDLHSELNLSSLELGDSALYFCASSADRDPNYGYTFGSGTRLTVV.

V and J are TRBV12-3 or TRBV12-4 and TRBJ1-1, with no clear D. V lost 6 bases to trimming and J lost 4 bases, with 6 bases between them. The CDR3 is made up of 11 amino acids. The CDR3 DNA reads as TGTGCCAGCAGCAGAGGCACTGAAGCTTTCTTT. Translated: CASSRGTEAFF.

The chain joins TRBV19 to TRBJ1-4; 12 bases agree with TRBD1. V shed 5 bases and J 0 bases; nucleotides not matched to a gene: 4. CDR1 is LNHDA and CDR2 is SQIVND in the germline V gene (reference sequence). The length of the CDR3 is 17 residues. CDR3 in DNA: TGTGCCAGTAGTGGGACAGGGGGCCCCTCAACTAATGAAAAACTGTTTTTT. Its translation: CASSGTGGPSTNEKLFF.

V and J are TRBV7-2 and TRBJ2-3; 10 bases are a match to TRBD2. The CDR3 runs to 16 residues. V dropped 5 bases and J dropped 2; count of bases not matched to a gene: 7. CDR1 and CDR2 from the germline V gene are SGHTA and FQGNSA. The CDR3 here is CASSARLAGSTDTQYF. CDR3 coding DNA: TGTGCCAGCAGCGCCAGACTAGCGGGTTCCACAGATACGCAGTATTTT.